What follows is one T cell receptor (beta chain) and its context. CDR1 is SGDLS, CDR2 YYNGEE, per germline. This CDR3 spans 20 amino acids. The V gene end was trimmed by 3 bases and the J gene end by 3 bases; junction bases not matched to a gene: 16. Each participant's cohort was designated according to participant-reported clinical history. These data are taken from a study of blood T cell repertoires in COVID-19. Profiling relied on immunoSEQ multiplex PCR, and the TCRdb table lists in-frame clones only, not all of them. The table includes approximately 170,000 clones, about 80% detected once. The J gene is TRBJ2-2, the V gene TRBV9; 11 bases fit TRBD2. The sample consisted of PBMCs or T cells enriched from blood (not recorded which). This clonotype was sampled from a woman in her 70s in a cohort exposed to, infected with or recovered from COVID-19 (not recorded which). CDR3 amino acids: CASSAHDIAGGPYDTGELFF. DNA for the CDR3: TGTGCCAGCAGCGCTCACGATATAGCGGGAGGGCCTTACGACACCGGGGAGCTGTTTTTT.